The rows below give T cell receptor beta chains drawn from one sample of a study of T-cell reconstitution after alpha-beta-depleted transplantation in children. One entry per CDR3 protein results from TCRdb running MiXCR on the PCR reads. The sample lists about 600,000 distinct CDR3 sequences, about 21% occurring once. Source: PBMCs, mostly from graft donor cells, taken 360 days after TCRalphabeta/CD19-depleted stem cell transplant. Receptors originate from a boy younger than two who had a stem cell transplant for acute myeloid leukemia, so the T cells may come from the graft donor. CDR3s include the opening cysteine and the closing phenylalanine or tryptophan. The D gene is left open where the match is weak. Expanded clones are given a class, and other clones once, few, many or no size at all.

D	V	size	J	CDR3	DNA
.	TRBV11-2	few	TRBJ2-1	CASSLGDPNEQFF	TGTGCCAGCAGCTTAGGGGACCCAAATGAGCAGTTCTTC
TRBD2	TRBV20-1	few	TRBJ2-3	CSARGMTSGGSDTQYF	TGCAGTGCTAGAGGCATGACTAGCGGGGGGTCAGATACGCAGTATTTT
.	TRBV7-9	many	TRBJ1-1	CASSQEGWSSWAFF	TGTGCCAGCAGCCAGGAGGGTTGGAGTTCTTGGGCTTTCTTT
.	TRBV7-8	.	TRBJ2-5	CASSSSVGQETQYF	TGTGCCAGCAGCTCCTCCGTAGGGCAAGAGACCCAGTACTTC
TRBD1	TRBV15	once	TRBJ1-4	CATSRPRTGQTFSTNEKLFF	TGTGCCACCAGCAGACCTCGGACAGGCCAAACTTTCTCAACTAATGAAAAACTGTTTTTT
.	TRBV12-3/TRBV12-4	few	TRBJ2-1	CASKGGDEQFF	TGTGCCAGCAAAGGGGGGGATGAGCAGTTCTTC
TRBD2	TRBV7-2	.	TRBJ2-5	CASSPQVAGGQETQYF	TGTGCCAGCAGCCCTCAAGTGGCGGGGGGACAAGAGACCCAGTACTTC
.	TRBV10-3	few	TRBJ1-1	CAIGNRLDAFF	TGTGCCATCGGTAACCGCCTGGACGCTTTCTTT
.	TRBV12-3/TRBV12-4	.	TRBJ2-1	CASSFPSGLHNEQFF	TGTGCCAGCAGTTTCCCTTCCGGCTTACACAATGAGCAGTTCTTC
.	TRBV29-1	many	TRBJ2-3	CSVEDWWGTDTQYF	TGCAGCGTTGAAGATTGGTGGGGGACAGATACGCAGTATTTT
.	TRBV4-1	many	TRBJ1-6	CASSQVPWNSPLHF	TGCGCCAGCAGCCAGGTCCCTTGGAATTCACCCCTCCACTTT
.	TRBV2	.	TRBJ1-5	CASSFGINQPQHF	TGTGCCAGCAGTTTCGGCATTAATCAGCCCCAGCATTTT
.	TRBV20-1	few	TRBJ1-2	CSARDLAVPVYGYTF	TGCAGTGCTAGAGATCTGGCAGTCCCGGTGTATGGCTACACCTTC
TRBD1	TRBV12-3/TRBV12-4	few	TRBJ2-1	CASSTYRDRVFNNEQFF	TGTGCCAGCAGTACCTACCGGGACAGGGTCTTCAACAATGAGCAGTTCTTC
TRBD2	TRBV7-9	many	TRBJ2-7	CASSRPGGERYEQYF	TGTGCCAGCAGCCGCCCCGGGGGGGAGAGATACGAGCAGTACTTC
.	TRBV29-1	.	TRBJ2-3	CSVGRTRTDTQYF	TGCAGCGTTGGCCGGACACGTACAGATACGCAGTATTTT